This record concerns one TCR beta chain sequence. No antigen is known for it. The data were taken from a study of shared clonotypes between healthy human individuals. Study-wide findings and caveats: Clonotype sharing among donors was thought likely to change with sequencing depth. Among the subsets, naive ones generally showed larger estimated richness than memory ones.

TCRdb's table, derived via immunoSEQ multiplex PCR, lists solely in-frame clones and lacks some. In the table there are 2 million to 2.5 million clones, 85% to 95% of which are singletons. V lost 6 bases and J 3 bases, leaving 17 bases between the germline ends. Germline V lookup: CDR1 MNHNS, CDR2 SASEGT. The CDR3 contains 15 residues. The chain uses TRBV6-1 and TRBJ1-1; possible D gene TRBD1, 5 bases. The sample consisted of naive CD4+ T cells from PBMCs. Subset reported: CD45RA+ positively selected. The source of this sequence is a young man in good health. Some clones in this sample may be carry-over from other donors' samples. The chain's CDR3 is CASSLRRGSDTEAFF. The CDR3 DNA follows: TGTGCCAGCAGCCTACGACGGGGGAGCGACACTGAAGCTTTCTTT.